This is a list of T cell receptor beta chains from one sample in a study of blood T cells in healthy people across ages. Using its own MiXCR run on the 5' RACE reads, TCRdb lists one record per CDR3 protein. The sample has over 700,000 distinct CDR3 sequences; roughly 50% are singletons. The source material was blood. These receptors were obtained from a man older than 75 in good health. The CDR3 runs from the conserved cysteine through the conserved F or W. Fields, in order: CDR3 length, V gene, J gene, CDR3 protein.

CDR3 length: 19; V gene: TRBV7-2; J gene: TRBJ2-6; CDR3 protein: CASSLVSGTSGTGANVLTF
CDR3 length: 17; V gene: TRBV27; J gene: TRBJ2-1; CDR3 protein: CASTAPALAGFYNEQFF
CDR3 length: 13; V gene: TRBV19; J gene: TRBJ2-1; CDR3 protein: CASNQGFGNEQFF
CDR3 length: 15; V gene: TRBV7-2; J gene: TRBJ2-7; CDR3 protein: CASSLGATPSYEQYF
CDR3 length: 15; V gene: TRBV2; J gene: TRBJ2-7; CDR3 protein: CASSGWTGGGYEQYF
CDR3 length: 14; V gene: TRBV20-1; J gene: TRBJ2-1; CDR3 protein: CSGRLAGGLGEQFF
CDR3 length: 17; V gene: TRBV28; J gene: TRBJ2-1; CDR3 protein: CASSSPRLAETNNEQFF
CDR3 length: 18; V gene: TRBV20-1; J gene: TRBJ2-7; CDR3 protein: CSARARGPTNRTPYEQYF
CDR3 length: 16; V gene: TRBV18; J gene: TRBJ2-7; CDR3 protein: CASSPNPSGIPYEQYF
CDR3 length: 17; V gene: TRBV7-2; J gene: TRBJ1-4; CDR3 protein: CASSLALSSATNEKLFF
CDR3 length: 14; V gene: TRBV3-1; J gene: TRBJ2-3; CDR3 protein: CASRPFSSTDTQYF
CDR3 length: 13; V gene: TRBV5-1; J gene: TRBJ2-7; CDR3 protein: CASSLVTNYEQYF
CDR3 length: 15; V gene: TRBV24-1; J gene: TRBJ2-1; CDR3 protein: CATSDGTRDNEWQFF
CDR3 length: 13; V gene: TRBV4-1; J gene: TRBJ2-1; CDR3 protein: CASSYRLGDEQFF
CDR3 length: 16; V gene: TRBV20-1; J gene: TRBJ2-5; CDR3 protein: CSARDPRSGRRETQYF
CDR3 length: 14; V gene: TRBV20-1; J gene: TRBJ2-1; CDR3 protein: CSAASGIRDNEQFF
CDR3 length: 17; V gene: TRBV11-3; J gene: TRBJ2-2; CDR3 protein: CASSLELRTGVPGELFF
CDR3 length: 13; V gene: TRBV24-1; J gene: TRBJ2-2; CDR3 protein: CATNSANTGELFF
CDR3 length: 13; V gene: TRBV10-2; J gene: TRBJ2-1; CDR3 protein: CASKAVTYNEQFF
CDR3 length: 14; V gene: TRBV20-1; J gene: TRBJ2-7; CDR3 protein: CSAKLVAGFYEQYF
CDR3 length: 13; V gene: TRBV6-2/TRBV6-3; J gene: TRBJ2-1; CDR3 protein: CASSYGTPGEQFF
CDR3 length: 16; V gene: TRBV10-3; J gene: .; CDR3 protein: CAISDPAGVAKNIQYF
CDR3 length: 15; V gene: TRBV20-1; J gene: TRBJ1-1; CDR3 protein: CSARTDRPMNTEAFF
CDR3 length: 14; V gene: TRBV2; J gene: TRBJ2-7; CDR3 protein: CASSESDSSYEQYF